This T cell receptor beta chain was recovered during a study of a mutant IDH1 vaccine in newly diagnosed glioma. Study-wide background: Following radiotherapy alone, or alongside temozolomide cycles, vaccination was started after an interval of 4-6 weeks.

With regard to this clone: Its antigen is still unknown.

This table comes from immunoSEQ multiplex PCR, and its TCRdb copy is limited to in-frame clones, with some not included. The sample includes some 50,000 clones, around 92% of them seen just once. Trimming pared 4 bases from V and 0 bases from J, leaving 18 bases between. CDR3 size: 17 residues. Germline V lookup: CDR1 SGHDN, CDR2 FVKESK. Specified time point: week 35, safety follow-up. Topical imiquimod accompanied each vaccine dose, which consisted of 300 ug of mutant IDH1 20-mer peptide. The clonotype was recovered from a man over 45 with glioma. Sample: PBMCs, taken from a glioma patient whose treatment included an IDH1 peptide vaccine. The V call is TRBV14, the J call TRBJ1-2, with D unresolved. The CDR3 DNA sequence: TGTGCCAGCAGCCTGTCCCCGAAATCACGAGCTAACTATGGCTACACCTTC. Translation: CASSLSPKSRANYGYTF.